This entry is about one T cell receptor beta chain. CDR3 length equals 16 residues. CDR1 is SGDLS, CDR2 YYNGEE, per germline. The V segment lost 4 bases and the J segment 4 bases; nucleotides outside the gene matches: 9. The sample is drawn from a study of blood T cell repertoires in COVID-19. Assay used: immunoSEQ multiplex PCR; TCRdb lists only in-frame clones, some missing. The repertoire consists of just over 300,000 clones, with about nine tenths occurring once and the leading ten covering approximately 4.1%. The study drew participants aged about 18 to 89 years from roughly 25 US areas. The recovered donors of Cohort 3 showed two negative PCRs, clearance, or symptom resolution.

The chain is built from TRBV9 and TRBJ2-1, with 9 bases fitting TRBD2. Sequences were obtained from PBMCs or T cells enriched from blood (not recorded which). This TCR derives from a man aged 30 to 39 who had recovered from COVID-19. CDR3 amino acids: CASSPGGGGAYNEQFF. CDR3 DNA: TGTGCCAGCAGCCCCGGGGGCGGGGGGGCATACAATGAGCAGTTCTTC. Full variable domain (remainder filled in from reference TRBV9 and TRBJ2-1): DSGVTQTPKHLITATGQRVTLRCSPRSGDLSVYWYQQSLDQGLQFLIQYYNGEERAKGNILERFSAQQFPDLHSELNLSSLELGDSALYFCASSPGGGGAYNEQFFGPGTRLTVL.